Listed here are 20 T cell receptor beta chains from one sample, sequenced in a study of regulatory T cells in long-lasting Graves disease (dated by TCRdb to the early 2020s). The label giving this sample's time point can be read as: persistent/refractory GD, antithyroid drugs over 5 years with positive TRAb. RNA was extracted from PBMCs in TRIzol for both TCR sequencing and RNA sequencing. Library preparation employed multiplex PCR. Reads for this sample came from an Illumina HiSeq 4000. CDR3 regions were amplified by Arm-PCR with iRepertoire HTBI primers to construct TCR beta libraries. TCRdb handled the public reads itself, with Q25 trimming in fastp and clone calling in MiXCR, and kept productive beta chains. All rows with the same CDR3 protein become a single entry with the most common DNA and genes. The sample records some 280,000 distinct CDR3 sequences, more than 20% of which are singletons. Together, the top ten hold about 56% of the sample.

The sequenced sample was peripheral blood mononuclear cells (PBMCs), obtained when the disease was refractory, from a patient treated with antithyroid drugs. The receptors stem from a female donor with Graves disease.

Comments on this clonotype: Possible read error: a much larger clone is one base away. The V and J genes are TRBV12-3 or TRBV12-4 and TRBJ2-2; 14 nucleotides line up with TRBD2. This CDR3 has 17 amino acids. The V gene end was trimmed by 8 bases and the J gene end by 6 bases; junction bases not matched to a gene: 11. The CDR3 bases are TGTGCCAGCGGCTCGGGACTAGCGGGAGTGTTCGCCGGGGAGCTGTTTTTT. It codes for CASGSGLAGVFAGELFF.

The chain employs TRBV20-1 and TRBJ2-7; possibly TRBD2 for D (6 bases). CDR3 length: 14 amino acids. Trimming took 4 bases from V and 3 from J, leaving 16 bases between them. CDR1 is DFQATT, CDR2 SNEGSKA, per germline (reference sequence). The CDR3 region is CSATGVKTGYEQYF. DNA of the CDR3: TGCAGTGCTACGGGGGTCAAAACCGGCTACGAGCAGTACTTC.

This clonotype has just a few counts. The chain combines TRBV9 with TRBJ2-5; TRBD1 or TRBD2 may be the D gene (5 bases each). Trimming left V 0 bases short and J 7 bases short, with 16 bases between. The CDR3 runs to 15 residues. Germline lookup yields CDR1 SGDLS and CDR2 YYNGEE. Written as DNA, the CDR3 is TGTGCCAGCAGCGTAGGAGGGACGGCGACCGGGACCCAGTACTTC. Encoded protein: CASSVGGTATGTQYF.

The chain uses TRBV6-1 and TRBJ2-1; possible D gene TRBD2, 5 bases. The CDR3 is 15 residues long. The germline V gene encodes CDR1 MNHNS and CDR2 SASEGT. Trimming took off 5 bases at V and 3 bases at J, with 14 bases between the two ends. The CDR3 here is CASSPRTPHYNEQFF. In DNA form, the CDR3 reads TGTGCCAGCAGTCCACGGACTCCTCACTACAATGAGCAGTTCTTC.

The genes are TRBV18 and TRBJ2-1, with a weak D call TRBD2 (6 bases). Germline CDR1 KGHSH, CDR2 LQKENI. This CDR3 has 13 amino acids. Trimming shortened V by 4 bases and J by 6 bases, and 10 bases separated the two germline ends. DNA of the CDR3: TGTGCCAGCTCACTAGCGGAGCCCAATGAGCAGTTCTTC. Its protein is CASSLAEPNEQFF.

J is TRBJ2-7 and V is TRBV7-9; D is tentatively TRBD1 or TRBD2 (5 bases each). The V end was cut by 3 bases, the J end by 3 bases, with 9 bases between. This CDR3 has 13 residues. The germline gives CDR1 SEHNR, CDR2 FQNEAQ (reference sequence). The CDR3 sequence: CASSFGGIYEQYF. DNA for the CDR3: TGTGCCAGCAGCTTTGGGGGTATCTACGAGCAGTACTTC. Together with reference TRBV7-9 and TRBJ2-7, the CDR3 gives the full variable domain: DTGVSQNPRHKITKRGQNVTFRCDPISEHNRLYWYRQTLGQGPEFLTYFQNEAQLEKSRLLSDRFSAERPKGSFSTLEIQRTEQGDSAMYLCASSFGGIYEQYFGPGTRLTVT.

The V and J genes are TRBV11-3 and TRBJ2-5, with a possible D match to TRBD1 (6 bases). Trimming pared 3 bases from V and 1 base from J, leaving 12 bases between. CDR1 SGHNT and CDR2 YENEEA come from the germline V gene. This CDR3 contains 15 residues. In nucleotides, the CDR3 is TGTGCCAGCAGCTTGGACGGGACATCCCAAGAGACCCAGTACTTC. This codes for CASSLDGTSQETQYF.

This chain joins TRBV27 and TRBJ1-1; no definite D call. Germline V gene lookup returns CDR1 MNHEY and CDR2 SMNVEV (reference sequence). The V and J ends lost 2 bases and 2 bases respectively, with 6 bases between them. The CDR3 has 13 residues. CDR3 in amino acids: CASSLVPNTEAFF. The CDR3 DNA sequence: TGTGCCAGCAGTTTAGTCCCCAACACTGAAGCTTTCTTT.

This chain uses TRBV7-2 with TRBJ1-6, with TRBD1 as a possible D gene (6 bases). This CDR3 is built from 13 residues. The germline V and J ends were trimmed by 8 bases and 6 bases, with 11 bases remaining between them. Germline V gives CDR1 SGHTA, CDR2 FQGNSA. The CDR3 coding sequence is TGTGCCAGCTCCGGGACACTTAATTCACCCCTCCACTTT. Translating it yields CASSGTLNSPLHF.

The V gene is TRBV4-1, the J gene TRBJ2-7; 7 bases agree with TRBD1. Per the germline V gene, CDR1 is MGHRA and CDR2 is YSYEKL. V was clipped by 0 bases and J by 3 bases; unmatched bases: 5. CDR3 length: 15 amino acids. The CDR3 loop reads CASSQDPGTDYEQYF. In nucleotides, the CDR3 is TGCGCCAGCAGCCAAGATCCCGGGACAGACTACGAGCAGTACTTC.

The CDR3 spells CASRLAGGINNEQFF. CDR3 coding DNA: TGTGCCAGCAGGCTAGCGGGAGGGATCAACAATGAGCAGTTCTTC. The rearrangement joins TRBV28 to TRBJ2-1, with 12 bases aligning to TRBD2. Germline V lookup: CDR1 MDHEN, CDR2 SYDVKM. The junction had 5 bases not matched to a gene; V was cut back by 6 bases and J by 5 bases. The CDR3 sequence is 15 residues long.

The chain links TRBV27 to TRBJ2-6; D is unclear. Germline V gives CDR1 MNHEY, CDR2 SMNVEV (reference sequence). The CDR3 is 16 residues long. V dropped 4 bases and J dropped 0 bases, with 10 bases sitting between them. The DNA of the CDR3 is TGTGCCAGCAGTTACACATTAGACTCTGGGGCCAACGTCCTGACTTTC. It is translated as CASSYTLDSGANVLTF.

This clonotype was detected only a few times. The chain couples TRBV7-9 to TRBJ1-1; tentatively, D is TRBD1 (6 bases). Trimming pared 0 bases from V and 1 base from J, leaving 12 bases between. The CDR3 sequence is 16 residues long. Germline CDR1 reads SEHNR; CDR2 reads FQNEAQ (reference sequence). CDR3 coding DNA: TGTGCCAGCAGCTTAGCGGGGGGCAGGACGAACACTGAAGCTTTCTTT. Translation gives CASSLAGGRTNTEAFF. Together with reference TRBV7-9 and TRBJ1-1, the CDR3 gives the full variable domain: DTGVSQNPRHKITKRGQNVTFRCDPISEHNRLYWYRQTLGQGPEFLTYFQNEAQLEKSRLLSDRFSAERPKGSFSTLEIQRTEQGDSAMYLCASSLAGGRTNTEAFFGQGTRLTVV.

This clonotype has more than one count but fewer than ten. V and J are TRBV7-2 and TRBJ2-7; D ambiguous. There are 15 residues in the CDR3. Germline V gene data show CDR1 as SGHTA and CDR2 as FQGNSA. V was clipped by 1 base and J by 4 bases, with 14 bases between them. CDR3 in amino acids: CASSLGAVTTYEQYF. CDR3 sequence (DNA): TGTGCCAGCAGCTTAGGAGCTGTAACAACATACGAGCAGTACTTC.

V and J are TRBV29-1 and TRBJ2-7; TRBD1 is a possible D gene (6 bases). The ends were cut back, 5 bases at V and 3 bases at J, with 17 bases in the middle. The CDR3 consists of 14 residues. The V gene's germline CDR1 is SQVTM and CDR2 ANQGSEA. The CDR3 DNA sequence: TGCAGCGTTCGCCCCCCAGGGGCTGGCTACGAGCAGTACTTC. Translating gives CSVRPPGAGYEQYF.

The CDR3 protein is CASSQTSGSNEQYF. As DNA, the CDR3 is TGTGCCAGCAGCCAAACTAGCGGGAGTAACGAGCAGTACTTC. V and J are TRBV3-1 and TRBJ2-7, with 11 nucleotides matching TRBD2. V lost 2 bases and J lost 5; bases outside the gene matches: 2. From germline, CDR1 is LGHDT and CDR2 YNNKEL (reference sequence). This CDR3 is built from 14 residues.

A few counts support this clonotype. The chain links TRBV7-2 to TRBJ1-1, with D maybe TRBD1 (6 bases). Per germline, CDR1 SGHTA and CDR2 FQGNSA. Trimming pared 2 bases from V and 11 bases from J, leaving 12 bases between. There are 12 residues in the CDR3. The CDR3 protein is CASSLMSRGAFF. The CDR3 DNA reads as TGTGCCAGCAGCTTAATGTCGAGGGGGGCTTTCTTT. Combining the CDR3 with reference TRBV7-2 and TRBJ1-1 gives the whole variable domain GAGVSQSPSNKVTEKGKDVELRCDPISGHTALYWYRQSLGQGLEFLIYFQGNSAPDKSGLPSDRFSAERTGGSVSTLTIQRTQQEDSAVYLCASSLMSRGAFFGQGTRLTVV.

The chain has TRBV7-9 and TRBJ2-7; TRBD2 might be the D (6 bases). V shed 4 bases and J shed 0 bases, with 16 bases lying between them. The CDR3 consists of 16 residues. The germline gives CDR1 SEHNR, CDR2 FQNEAQ (reference sequence). The CDR3 region has the DNA TGTGCCAGCAGCTCCCAGGAGGGTCTTAGCTCCTACGAGCAGTACTTC. It translates to CASSSQEGLSSYEQYF.

Ten or more counts support this clonotype. The genes are TRBV20-1 and TRBJ1-2; TRBD1 aligns across 7 bases. From germline, CDR1 is DFQATT and CDR2 SNEGSKA (reference sequence). V lost 0 bases, J lost 8 bases, and 6 bases stayed unmatched. This CDR3 contains 13 residues. CDR3 residues: CSARDRDSKGYTF. The DNA for the CDR3 is TGCAGTGCTAGAGATCGGGACAGTAAGGGCTACACCTTC.

There are many counts of this clonotype. The V gene is TRBV7-2, the J gene TRBJ2-5; 9 nucleotides match TRBD2. The CDR3 is 15 amino acids. From germline, CDR1 is SGHTA and CDR2 FQGNSA. V shed 5 bases and J 4 bases; nucleotides not matched to a gene: 8. The CDR3 loop reads CASSPTGTSRETQYF. CDR3 in DNA: TGTGCCAGCAGCCCAACCGGGACTAGCAGAGAGACCCAGTACTTC.